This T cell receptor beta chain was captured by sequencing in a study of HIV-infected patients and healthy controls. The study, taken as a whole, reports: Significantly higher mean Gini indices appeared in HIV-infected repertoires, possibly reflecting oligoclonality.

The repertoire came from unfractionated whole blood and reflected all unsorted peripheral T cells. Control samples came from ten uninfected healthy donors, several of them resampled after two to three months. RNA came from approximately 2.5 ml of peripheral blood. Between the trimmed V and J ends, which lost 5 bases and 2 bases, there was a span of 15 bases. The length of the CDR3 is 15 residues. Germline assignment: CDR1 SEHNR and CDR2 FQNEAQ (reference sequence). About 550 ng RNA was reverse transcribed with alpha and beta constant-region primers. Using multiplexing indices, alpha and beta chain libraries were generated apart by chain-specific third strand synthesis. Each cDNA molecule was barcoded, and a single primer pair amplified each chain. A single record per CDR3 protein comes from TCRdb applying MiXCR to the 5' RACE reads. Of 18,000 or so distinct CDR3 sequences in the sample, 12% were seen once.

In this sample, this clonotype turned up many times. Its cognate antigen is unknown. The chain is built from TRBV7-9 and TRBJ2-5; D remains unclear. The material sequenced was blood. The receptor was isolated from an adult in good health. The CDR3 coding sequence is TGTGCCAGCAGCCATACCCTAGGGCCTCAAGAGACCCAGTACTTC. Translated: CASSHTLGPQETQYF.